This T cell receptor beta chain was identified in a study of T cell responses to AZD1222 COVID-19 vaccine. This clone was counted only a few times. Measured with immunoSEQ multiplex PCR; TCRdb has only the in-frame clones, and not every one. Among about 160,000 clones, around 92% were seen once, and the ten largest hold around 1%. The TCR was taken from an adult who received the AZD1222 COVID-19 vaccine. Specimen: peripheral blood, collected 28 days after the second AZD1222 dose.

CDR3 coding DNA: TGTGCCAGCAGCCAGGGACAGTTTCAGCCCCAGCATTTT. This encodes CASSQGQFQPQHF. This sequence joins TRBV6-2 or TRBV6-3 and TRBJ1-5; 7 nucleotides line up with TRBD1. The V segment lost 6 bases and the J segment 6 bases; nucleotides outside the gene matches: 5. The CDR3 has 13 residues. CDR1 is MNHEY and CDR2 is SVGEGT in the germline V gene.